These T cell receptor beta chains were read from a single sample in a study of blood T cells in healthy people across ages. TCRdb ran MiXCR on the 5' RACE reads and lists one entry per CDR3 protein. Of around 780,000 distinct CDR3 sequences in the sample, 45% to 70% are singletons; the top ten hold 25% to 30%. Specimen: blood. All receptors come from a man in his forties in good health. The CDR3 runs from the conserved cysteine through the conserved F or W. The order of the fields is J gene, D gene, clone size, V gene, CDR3 protein, CDR3 DNA. D genes are given only for firm matches. Clone size is shown for a subset of rows, as once, few, many or a class of expanded clone.

>TRBJ2-5|TRBD2|.|TRBV7-3
CASSLMGLAGEETQYF
TGTGCCAGCAGCTTAATGGGACTAGCGGGAGAGGAGACCCAGTACTTC
>TRBJ2-3|.|.|TRBV28
CASSLSRLVKDTQYF
TGTGCCAGCAGTTTAAGTCGGCTTGTCAAAGATACGCAGTATTTT
>TRBJ2-1|.|.|TRBV9
CASSVGTEQFF
TGTGCCAGCAGCGTAGGCACGGAGCAGTTCTTC
>TRBJ1-2|TRBD1|.|TRBV5-6
CASNPNRDSRLNYGYTF
TGTGCCAGCAACCCAAACCGGGACAGCCGACTTAACTATGGCTACACCTTC
>TRBJ2-1|TRBD1|.|TRBV20-1
CSASRRDRGDNEQFF
TGCAGTGCTAGTCGTAGGGACAGGGGGGACAATGAGCAGTTCTTC
>TRBJ1-4|.|.|TRBV20-1
CSVRQAATTNEKLFF
TGCAGTGTTAGACAGGCTGCAACAACTAATGAAAAACTGTTTTTT
>TRBJ2-5|TRBD2|.|TRBV6-5
CASSPRAGGETQYF
TGTGCCAGCAGCCCCAGAGCGGGAGGGGAGACCCAGTACTTC
>TRBJ2-7|TRBD2|many|TRBV7-3
CASSRAGTSGIGEQYF
TGTGCCAGCAGCCGAGCCGGGACTAGCGGGATAGGCGAGCAGTACTTC
>TRBJ2-3|TRBD1|few|TRBV5-1
CASSPGQGAEDTQYF
TGCGCCAGCAGCCCAGGACAGGGGGCAGAAGATACGCAGTATTTT
>TRBJ1-2|.|.|TRBV9
CASSAWERNYGYTF
TGTGCCAGCAGTGCTTGGGAACGTAACTATGGCTACACCTTC
>TRBJ2-5|.|.|TRBV7-9
CASSLTGMGETQYF
TGTGCCAGCAGCTTAACAGGGATGGGAGAGACCCAGTACTTC
>TRBJ1-2|.|few|TRBV4-2
CASSQDGLQGYTF
TGTGCCAGCAGCCAAGACGGACTGCAAGGCTACACCTTC
>TRBJ1-2|.|few|TRBV19
CASSITDMKSYGYTF
TGTGCCAGTAGTATAACGGACATGAAGTCCTATGGCTACACCTTC
>TRBJ2-7|TRBD1|few|TRBV5-1
CASSLIGTAYEQYF
TGCGCCAGCAGCCTAATAGGGACAGCCTACGAGCAGTACTTC
>TRBJ2-3|.|.|TRBV12-3/TRBV12-4
CASSSGSFTDTQYF
TGTGCCAGCAGTTCCGGGTCATTCACAGATACGCAGTATTTT
>TRBJ2-5|TRBD1|few|TRBV10-3
CAIGETGETQYF
TGTGCCATCGGTGAGACAGGGGAGACCCAGTACTTC
>TRBJ1-5|TRBD1|.|TRBV6-1
CASRETGVNQPQHF
TGTGCCAGCAGAGAAACAGGGGTGAATCAGCCCCAGCATTTT
>TRBJ2-1|.|.|TRBV27
CASSPGVAGASYNEQFF
TGTGCCAGCAGCCCAGGGGTGGCGGGGGCTTCCTACAATGAGCAGTTCTTC
>TRBJ2-1|.|once|TRBV4-3
CASSQERDVRYNEQFF
TGCGCCAGCAGCCAAGAGCGGGATGTAAGGTACAATGAGCAGTTCTTC
>TRBJ2-7|TRBD1|.|TRBV28
CASSPAGQGSYEQYF
TGTGCCAGCAGCCCCGCGGGACAGGGCTCCTACGAGCAGTACTTC